This is a list of T cell receptor beta chains from one sample in a study of blood T cell repertoires in COVID-19. TCRdb keeps only in-frame clones here, not all; method: immunoSEQ multiplex PCR. This sample has 250,000 or so clones; 84% occur once, and the top ten carry approximately 1.5%. Sequencing used peripheral blood. These receptors were collected from a woman aged 40 to 50 who had recovered from COVID-19. CDR3s include the opening cysteine and the closing phenylalanine or tryptophan.

V: TRBV5-1
J: TRBJ2-2
CDR3: CASSGLATRNTGELFF

V: TRBV9
J: TRBJ2-2
CDR3: CASSVNPQLYTGELFF

V: TRBV27
J: TRBJ2-2
CDR3: CASSITGHTGELFF

V: TRBV7-2
J: TRBJ1-5
CDR3: CASSLWGHSNQPQHF

V: TRBV9
J: TRBJ1-1
CDR3: CASTLVINPEAEAFF

V: TRBV24-1
J: TRBJ2-2
CDR3: CATSGPGLAGELFF

V: TRBV30
J: TRBJ2-7
CDR3: CAWSLPGRSGVGYYEQYF

V: TRBV7-2
J: TRBJ1-6
CDR3: CASSLPGAYSPLHF

V: TRBV15
J: TRBJ1-4
CDR3: CATSRPGQGVEKLFF

V: TRBV27
J: TRBJ2-5
CDR3: CASSSPTSGQETQYF

V: TRBV28
J: TRBJ2-3
CDR3: CASSLRTDTQYF

V: TRBV11-3
J: TRBJ2-2
CDR3: CASSSRGQSTGELFF

V: TRBV29-1
J: TRBJ2-5
CDR3: CSAEGPQGSQETQYF

V: TRBV9
J: TRBJ1-1
CDR3: CASSVQTQGTNTEAFF

V: TRBV5-8
J: TRBJ2-4
CDR3: CASSTGTDNIQYF

V: TRBV2
J: TRBJ2-7
CDR3: CASSEAGYGRGSEQYF

V: TRBV7-6
J: TRBJ1-1
CDR3: CASSFGENTEAFF

V: TRBV5-1
J: TRBJ1-2
CDR3: CASSRSTTGESGYTF

V: TRBV4-1
J: TRBJ1-1
CDR3: CASSQDGQVMNTEAFF

V: TRBV9
J: TRBJ2-1
CDR3: CASSVRTSGGNEQFF

V: TRBV11-3
J: TRBJ2-3
CDR3: CASSWWGGPVDTQYF

V: TRBV27
J: TRBJ2-4
CDR3: CASSPSRGASKNIQYF

V: TRBV6-5
J: TRBJ1-1
CDR3: CASQSPGVGEAFF

V: TRBV5-5
J: TRBJ2-7
CDR3: CASSRGTLSTYEQYF

V: TRBV5-4
J: TRBJ1-3
CDR3: CASSPTGNSGNTIYF

V: TRBV7-8
J: TRBJ2-5
CDR3: CASRSGTGIWETQYF

V: TRBV28
J: TRBJ1-2
CDR3: CASSFDSYGYTF

V: TRBV28
J: TRBJ1-2
CDR3: CASSLQGPGGYTF

V: TRBV27
J: TRBJ1-5
CDR3: CATSSRAGLPTGQPQHF

V: TRBV19
J: TRBJ1-5
CDR3: CASSGYRAQHF

V: TRBV5-1
J: TRBJ1-1
CDR3: CASSLEGGITEAFF

V: TRBV12-3/TRBV12-4
J: TRBJ1-6
CDR3: CASRTTDSPLHF

V: TRBV6-5
J: TRBJ2-1
CDR3: CASGNRASYNEQFF

V: TRBV7-2
J: TRBJ1-6
CDR3: CASSLRSTDSSPLHF

V: TRBV3-1/TRBV3-2
J: TRBJ1-5
CDR3: CASSPGGGRQPQHF

V: TRBV7-6
J: TRBJ2-2
CDR3: CASSLRGGRGHGELFF